These 31 T cell receptor beta chains were sequenced from one sample in a study of T-cell reconstitution after alpha-beta-depleted transplantation in children. Unique molecular identifiers were used to barcode this TCRbeta library. MiXCR, run by TCRdb on the PCR reads, gives a single entry per CDR3 protein. The data show fewer than 1 million distinct CDR3 sequences, about 16% seen once. Sample: PBMCs, mostly from graft donor cells, taken 360 days after TCRalphabeta/CD19-depleted stem cell transplant. These receptors originate from a male patient between 5 and 17 years old who had a stem cell transplant for acute lymphoblastic leukemia, so the T cells may come from the graft donor.

This clonotype was found a few times. The junction differs from germline at one of its ends, possibly a read error. The chain employs TRBV4-1 and TRBJ2-2; tentative D call: TRBD2 (5 bases). This CDR3 has 16 residues. CDR1 and CDR2 (germline): MGHRA, YSYEKL. The CDR3 is CASSQAGAGNTGEPFF. In nucleotides, the CDR3 is TGCGCCAGCAGCCAAGCAGGTGCGGGTAACACCGGGGAGCCGTTTTTT.

This clonotype was seen only a few times. The rearrangement joins TRBV12-3 or TRBV12-4 to TRBJ2-2, with D uncertain. The CDR3 extends over 13 amino acids. The ends were cut back, 7 bases at V and 0 bases at J, with 6 bases in the middle. The CDR3 nucleotides read TGTGCCAGCAACCCCACGAACACCGGGGAGCTGTTTTTT. It yields the protein CASNPTNTGELFF.

Ten or more counts support this clonotype. CDR3 coding DNA: TGTGCCAGCAGCCCGGGTCGGAGAGTTTTACCCTACAATGAGCAGTTCTTC. It is translated as CASSPGRRVLPYNEQFF. J is TRBJ2-1 and V is TRBV7-3, with D hard to call. The CDR3 spans 17 residues. The germline V and J ends were trimmed by 5 bases and 2 bases, with 19 bases remaining between them. CDR1 and CDR2 from the germline V gene are SGHTA and FQGTGA.

This clonotype has just a few counts. The chain combines TRBV4-1 with TRBJ2-7; 9 positions agree with TRBD2. CDR3 length equals 15 residues. Trimming cost V 3 bases and J 2 bases; bases outside gene matches: 5. Germline CDR1 MGHRA, CDR2 YSYEKL. The CDR3 nucleotides read TGCGCCAGCAGCCATCCTAGCGGGGTCCCCTACGAGCAGTACTTC. Translation: CASSHPSGVPYEQYF.

V usage is TRBV5-4 and J usage is TRBJ1-5, with D unclear. V lost 0 bases and J 2 bases, leaving 9 bases between the germline ends. The germline V gene encodes CDR1 SGHNT and CDR2 YYREEE (reference sequence). The CDR3 totals 15 residues. This CDR3 is CASSLEGGGNQPQHF. CDR3 in DNA: TGTGCCAGCAGCTTGGAGGGTGGGGGCAATCAGCCCCAGCATTTT.

Turning to this clonotype: A much larger clone differs by one base, so this may be a read error. The conserved phenylalanine or tryptophan is not found at the CDR3 terminus, so this likely reflects a read error. In DNA form, the CDR3 reads TGCAGTGCTAGACCGGGCGGGGATTGGCAGCCCCAGCATTGT. Residues: CSARPGGDWQPQHC. The chain is built from TRBV20-1 and TRBJ1-5; D gene unclear. Germline CDR1 is DFQATT and CDR2 is SNEGSKA (reference sequence). This CDR3 is built from 14 residues. V was clipped by 2 bases and J by 7 bases, with 15 bases between them.

CDR3 in amino acids: CASGLGTSVQETQYF. In nucleotides, the CDR3 is TGTGCTAGTGGTTTGGGGACTAGCGTCCAAGAGACCCAGTACTTC. This chain connects TRBV12-5 to TRBJ2-5, with 9 bases that match TRBD2. Germline CDR1 LGHNT, CDR2 FRNRAP. The V and J ends lost 1 base and 1 base, in that order; junction bases with no gene match: 1. CDR3 length: 15 amino acids.

This chain connects TRBV12-3 or TRBV12-4 to TRBJ1-2, with TRBD1 identical over 8 bases. V gave up 4 bases and J gave up 3 bases; unmatched junction bases: 7. This CDR3 spans 15 amino acids. CDR3 DNA: TGTGCCAGCAGTTCCCCAGGGGGCTACGACTATGGCTACACCTTC. Protein sequence: CASSSPGGYDYGYTF.

The CDR3 protein is CASSSTYGELFF. The CDR3 coding sequence is TGCGCCAGCAGCTCGACTTACGGGGAGCTGTTTTTT. V and J are TRBV5-1 and TRBJ2-2; D gene unclear. Germline lookup yields CDR1 SGHRS and CDR2 YFSETQ. This CDR3 is 12 amino acids long. V lost 3 bases and J lost 7, with 7 bases in between.

The chain recombines TRBV6-1 with TRBJ2-3; possible D gene TRBD1, 5 bases. V lost 5 bases and J lost 2, with 17 bases in between. Germline loops: CDR1 MNHNS, CDR2 SASEGT. CDR3 length: 16 residues. The CDR3 nucleotides read TGTGCCAGCAGTCAGCAAGGGGCAGGGCACACAGATACGCAGTATTTT. This gives the protein CASSQQGAGHTDTQYF.

This clonotype appeared a few times. The V and J genes are TRBV4-1 and TRBJ1-2, with D perhaps matching TRBD1 (5 bases). V was pared by 1 base and J by 0 bases, with 12 bases between. This CDR3 has 16 residues. From germline, CDR1 is MGHRA and CDR2 YSYEKL. The DNA of the CDR3 is TGCGCCAGCAGCCAAGTGTCCCAGGGAGCTAACTATGGCTACACCTTC. Translating it yields CASSQVSQGANYGYTF.

This clonotype appeared a few times. The V gene is TRBV5-5, the J gene TRBJ1-1; D might be TRBD1 (5 bases). V was clipped by 6 bases and J by 5 bases, with 14 bases between them. The CDR3 has 13 residues. From germline, CDR1 is SGHKS and CDR2 YYEKEE (reference sequence). Written as DNA, the CDR3 is TGTGCCAGCAACCAACGGGGACGTACTGAAGCTTTCTTT. Protein: CASNQRGRTEAFF.

The chain links TRBV12-3 or TRBV12-4 to TRBJ2-7; D is undetermined. This CDR3 is 15 amino acids long. With 5 bases removed from V and 2 bases from J, the gap between germline ends came to 16 bases. CDR3 loop: CASSPRHSGAYEQYF. CDR3 nucleotides: TGTGCCAGCAGTCCCCGCCATTCTGGTGCCTACGAGCAGTACTTC.

The chain employs TRBV7-8 and TRBJ2-1, with 8 nucleotides matching TRBD2. V trimming: 6 bases; J trimming: 6 bases; junction bases outside the gene matches: 10. The germline V gene has CDR1 SGHVS and CDR2 FQNEAQ. The CDR3 loop spans 15 amino acids. The CDR3 is CASRRANGRANEQFF. The CDR3 nucleotides are TGTGCCAGCAGAAGAGCTAACGGGAGGGCCAATGAGCAGTTCTTC.

This clonotype was seen a few times. The chain uses TRBV27 and TRBJ1-5, with D possibly being TRBD1 (6 bases). The CDR3 consists of 16 residues. V lost 4 bases, J lost 0 bases, and 13 bases lay in between. Germline V CDR1 and CDR2: MNHEY, SMNVEV (reference sequence). The CDR3 loop is CASSSTGQYSNQPQHF. The CDR3 DNA reads as TGTGCCAGCAGTTCAACGGGACAATATAGCAATCAGCCCCAGCATTTT.

This chain links TRBV7-9 with TRBJ2-1; weak D call: TRBD1 (5 bases). The V end was cut by 6 bases, the J end by 4 bases, with 19 bases between. The CDR3 sequence is 16 residues long. Germline loops: CDR1 SEHNR, CDR2 FQNEAQ (reference sequence). The CDR3 region has the DNA TGTGCCAGCAGGGCCAGGGTGCCTAGAGGATACAATGAGCAGTTCTTC. This codes for CASRARVPRGYNEQFF.

This clonotype was detected only a few times. V gene TRBV5-1 combines with J gene TRBJ1-1, with TRBD1 matching 8 bases. The V and J ends lost 4 bases and 4 bases, in that order; junction bases with no gene match: 6. CDR3 length equals 14 residues. CDR1 SGHRS and CDR2 YFSETQ come from the germline V gene. This CDR3 is CASSLPGGSTEAFF. In nucleotides, the CDR3 is TGCGCCAGCAGCCTTCCAGGGGGCTCCACTGAAGCTTTCTTT.

A word on this clonotype: A junction end diverges from the germline sequence, so it may reflect a read error. V is TRBV5-1 and J is TRBJ2-2; TRBD1 or TRBD2 may be the D gene (5 bases each). Looked up from germline, CDR1 is SGHRS and CDR2 is YFSETQ. This CDR3 contains 13 residues. For the CDR3, the DNA is TGCGCCAGCAGCTTGTCCGGGACCGCGGAGCTGTTTTTT. It is translated as CASSLSGTAELFF.

This clonotype was seen a few times. The V gene is TRBV24-1, the J gene TRBJ2-5; possibly TRBD1 for D (6 bases). V lost 3 bases, J lost 0 bases, and 13 bases lay in between. The germline gives CDR1 KGHDR, CDR2 SFDVKD. This CDR3 comprises 16 residues. The DNA for the CDR3 is TGTGCCACCAGTGATAAAAGGACAGCGTACCAAGAGACCCAGTACTTC. Amino acid sequence: CATSDKRTAYQETQYF.

This clonotype was seen a few times. The chain combines TRBV20-1 with TRBJ2-7; 9 nucleotides agree with TRBD2. The CDR3 extends over 14 amino acids. The trim removed 5 bases at V and 5 bases at J, leaving 10 bases unmatched. Looked up from germline, CDR1 is DFQATT and CDR2 is SNEGSKA (reference sequence). This CDR3 is CSAGLAGAHHEQYF. CDR3 nucleotides: TGCAGTGCTGGGTTAGCGGGAGCGCATCACGAGCAGTACTTC.

This clonotype was seen at least ten times. The chain employs TRBV5-1 and TRBJ2-7; D assignment may be TRBD1 or TRBD2 (5 bases each). Germline CDR1 is SGHRS and CDR2 is YFSETQ. Trimming shortened V by 3 bases and J by 3 bases, and 13 bases separated the two germline ends. The CDR3 is 14 amino acids. This chain's CDR3 is CASSSGTQVYEQYF. The CDR3 DNA reads TGCGCCAGCAGCTCCGGGACCCAAGTCTACGAGCAGTACTTC. Combining the CDR3 with reference TRBV5-1 and TRBJ2-7 gives the whole variable domain KAGVTQTPRYLIKTRGQQVTLSCSPISGHRSVSWYQQTPGQGLQFLFEYFSETQRNKGNFPGRFSGRQFSNSRSEMNVSTLELGDSALYLCASSSGTQVYEQYFGPGTRLTVT.

This clonotype was detected a few times. The CDR3 loop is CASSEPGITDTQYF. The CDR3 bases are TGTGCCAGCAGTGAACCGGGTATAACAGATACGCAGTATTTT. The V and J genes are TRBV6-4 and TRBJ2-3; the D is unclear. Germline V gene data show CDR1 as MRHNA and CDR2 as SNTAGT. The length of the CDR3 is 14 residues. V shed 3 bases and J shed 3 bases, with 10 bases lying between them.

V gene TRBV5-1 combines with J gene TRBJ2-7, with 9 bases that match TRBD1. The CDR3 length is 14 residues. V was clipped by 6 bases and J by 2 bases; unmatched bases: 6. Per germline, CDR1 SGHRS and CDR2 YFSETQ. For the CDR3, the DNA is TGCGCCAGCACTCTTGGGGACAGGGCCTACGAGCAGTACTTC. Protein: CASTLGDRAYEQYF.

The chain joins TRBV18 to TRBJ2-7; no reliable D call. Deletions cut 3 bases from V and 3 bases from J, with 6 bases between. The CDR3 totals 12 residues. Germline V lookup: CDR1 KGHSH, CDR2 LQKENI. CDR3 in amino acids: CASSPNFYEQYF. DNA of the CDR3: TGTGCCAGCTCACCTAACTTCTACGAGCAGTACTTC. Full variable domain (outside the CDR3, taken from reference TRBV18 and TRBJ2-7): NAGVMQNPRHLVRRRGQEARLRCSPMKGHSHVYWYRQLPEEGLKFMVYLQKENIIDESGMPKERFSAEFPKEGPSILRIQQVVRGDSAAYFCASSPNFYEQYFGPGTRLTVT.

The chain couples TRBV6-5 to TRBJ1-1; possible D gene TRBD1, 6 bases. Germline CDR1 is MNHEY and CDR2 is SVGAGI. This CDR3 has 16 amino acids. The V end was cut by 2 bases, the J end by 7 bases, with 20 bases between. The CDR3 coding sequence is TGTGCCAGCAGTTACAACCCTCTGGGGACAAGGATTGAAGCTTTCTTT. Protein: CASSYNPLGTRIEAFF.

The chain carries TRBV27 and TRBJ1-6; D call uncertain. Germline assignment: CDR1 MNHEY and CDR2 SMNVEV (reference sequence). This CDR3 contains 11 residues. Trimming shortened V by 5 bases and J by 7 bases, and 3 bases separated the two germline ends. CDR3 bases: TGTGCCAGCAGTGGGAATTCACCCCTCCACTTT. Translation: CASSGNSPLHF.

This clonotype was counted a few times. This chain uses TRBV9 with TRBJ2-7; 11 bases agree with TRBD2. Germline trimming cut 3 bases from V and 5 bases from J; bases unmatched to any gene: 7. This CDR3 comprises 15 residues. The germline gives CDR1 SGDLS, CDR2 YYNGEE. CDR3 bases: TGTGCCAGCAGCGAAGATGGGACTAGCGGCGACGAGCAGTACTTC. It codes for CASSEDGTSGDEQYF.

V and J are TRBV27 and TRBJ2-7, with TRBD2 matching over 7 bases. V lost 6 bases to trimming and J lost 3 bases; unmatched junction nucleotides: 5. Germline V gene data show CDR1 as MNHEY and CDR2 as SMNVEV (reference sequence). This CDR3 contains 13 residues. The CDR3 loop is CASSRDYRYEQYF. The CDR3 DNA reads TGTGCCAGCAGCCGGGACTACCGCTACGAGCAGTACTTC.

Only a few counts were recorded for this clonotype. This chain joins TRBV11-2 and TRBJ1-5; D perhaps matches TRBD1 (5 bases). CDR3 length: 19 amino acids. Germline V gives CDR1 SGHAT, CDR2 FQNNGV. V dropped 5 bases and J dropped 5 bases, with 28 bases sitting between them. The CDR3 loop is CASSPRSPGYFRGYQPQHF. In DNA, the CDR3 is TGTGCCAGCAGCCCAAGAAGCCCCGGGTACTTCCGGGGGTATCAGCCCCAGCATTTT.

This clonotype was seen more than once but under ten times. The rearrangement uses TRBV20-1 and TRBJ1-6; D is unclear. Looked up from germline, CDR1 is DFQATT and CDR2 is SNEGSKA (reference sequence). This CDR3 is 12 amino acids long. Between the trimmed V and J ends, which lost 1 base and 10 bases, there was a span of 8 bases. CDR3: CSARVPRSPLHF. CDR3 bases: TGCAGTGCTAGAGTACCGCGATCACCCCTCCACTTT.

This clonotype was observed many times. The rearrangement joins TRBV4-1 to TRBJ2-7; D unresolved. Trimming left V 0 bases short and J 5 bases short, with 5 bases between. Germline V gives CDR1 MGHRA, CDR2 YSYEKL. The CDR3 is made up of 12 amino acids. CDR3: CASSQDRNEQYF. The DNA for the CDR3 is TGCGCCAGCAGCCAAGATAGGAACGAGCAGTACTTC.